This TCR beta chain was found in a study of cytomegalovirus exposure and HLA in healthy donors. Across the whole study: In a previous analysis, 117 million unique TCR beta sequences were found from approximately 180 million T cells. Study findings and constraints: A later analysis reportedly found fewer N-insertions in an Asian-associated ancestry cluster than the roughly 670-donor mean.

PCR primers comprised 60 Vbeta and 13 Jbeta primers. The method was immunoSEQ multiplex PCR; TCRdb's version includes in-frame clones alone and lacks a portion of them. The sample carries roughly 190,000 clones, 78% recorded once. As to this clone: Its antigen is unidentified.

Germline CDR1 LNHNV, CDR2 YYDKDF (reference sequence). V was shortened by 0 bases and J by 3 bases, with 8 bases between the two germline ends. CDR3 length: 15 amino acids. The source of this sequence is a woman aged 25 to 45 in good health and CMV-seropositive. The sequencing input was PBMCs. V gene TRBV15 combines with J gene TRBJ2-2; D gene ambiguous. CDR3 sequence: CATSREPRHTGELFF. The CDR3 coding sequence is TGTGCCACCAGCAGAGAGCCTAGGCACACCGGGGAGCTGTTTTTT.